This TCR beta chain derives from a study of blood T cell repertoires in COVID-19. Study context: Whether acute or convalescent, the COVID-19 samples came from the United States, Italy and Spain. PBMCs, B-cell-depleted T cells, or T cells were the source of the cDNA or gDNA that made up the material.

Per germline, CDR1 MGHRA and CDR2 YSYEKL. The CDR3 consists of 16 residues. Trimming left V 4 bases short and J 0 bases short, with 13 bases between. Authors' methods: Estimation of nucleated cell counts relied on the amplification of reference gene primers. Profiled with immunoSEQ multiplex PCR; TCRdb holds only in-frame clones, not every one. The D gene and trimming were derived from the DNA, and the V and J assignments and clone size from that table. The sample contains some 220,000 clones, over 75% of which appear only once. The origin of this receptor is a human donor in a cohort sampled during active COVID-19. This chain links TRBV4-1 with TRBJ2-1; TRBD1 is a possible D gene (6 bases). Sequencing used peripheral blood. Here the CDR3 DNA reads TGCGCCAGCAGCCGATTTACAGGGAACTCCTACAATGAGCAGTTCTTC. The encoded protein is CASSRFTGNSYNEQFF.